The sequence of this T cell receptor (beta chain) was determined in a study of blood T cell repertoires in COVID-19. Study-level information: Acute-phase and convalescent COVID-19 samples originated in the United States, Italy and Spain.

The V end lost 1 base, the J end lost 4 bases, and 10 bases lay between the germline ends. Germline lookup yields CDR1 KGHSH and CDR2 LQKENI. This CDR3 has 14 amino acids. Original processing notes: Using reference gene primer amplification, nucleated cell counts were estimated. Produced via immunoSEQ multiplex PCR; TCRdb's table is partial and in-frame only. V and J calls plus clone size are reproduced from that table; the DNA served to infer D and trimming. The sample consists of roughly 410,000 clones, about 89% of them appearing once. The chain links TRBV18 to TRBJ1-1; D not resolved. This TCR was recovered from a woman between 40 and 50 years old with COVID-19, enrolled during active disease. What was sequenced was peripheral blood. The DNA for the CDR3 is TGTGCCAGCTCACCACTGAGTGTCCTCACTGAAGCTTTCTTT. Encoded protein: CASSPLSVLTEAFF.